The rows below give T cell receptor beta chains drawn from one sample of a study of blood T cells in healthy people across ages. One entry per CDR3 protein, called by TCRdb with MiXCR from the 5' RACE reads. The repertoire consists of roughly 800,000 distinct CDR3 sequences, with approximately 35% occurring once and the leading ten covering 13%. Source material: blood. The receptors stem from a man between 18 and 29 years old in good health. The CDR3 runs from the conserved cysteine through the conserved F or W. The order of the fields is J gene, D gene, clone size, V gene, CDR3 DNA, CDR3 protein. D genes are given only for firm matches. Size is stated for part of the rows, as once, few or many counts, or as a class when the clone is expanded.

TRBJ2-6,.,.,TRBV12-3/TRBV12-4,TGTGCCGGCAGTTTTTGGACAGATCCCTCTGGGGCCAACGTCCTGACTTTC,CAGSFWTDPSGANVLTF
TRBJ1-5,.,.,TRBV7-2,TGTGCCAGCAGCCTAGAGTCCGAAAAGAGCAATCAGCCCCAGCATTTT,CASSLESEKSNQPQHF
TRBJ1-5,.,.,TRBV15,TGTGCCACCAGCAGAGATACAGGGTTATACGCTCCGCCCCAGCATTTT,CATSRDTGLYAPPQHF
TRBJ1-4,TRBD1,.,TRBV6-5,TGTGCCAGCAGTTCTACGGACAGGAGGAATGAAAAACTGTTTTTT,CASSSTDRRNEKLFF
TRBJ2-6,.,.,TRBV3-1,TGTGCCAGCAGCCTCGACAGGTCCTCTCCCCCTGGGGCCAACGTCCTGACTTTC,CASSLDRSSPPGANVLTF
TRBJ2-7,.,.,TRBV29-1,TGCAGCGTTCTTCGCTTTCGGGACACAGACTACGAGCAGTACTTC,CSVLRFRDTDYEQYF
TRBJ1-1,.,few,TRBV12-3/TRBV12-4,TGTGCCAGCAATCAGGGGTTCGTCGACACTGAAGCTTTCTTT,CASNQGFVDTEAFF
TRBJ2-5,.,.,TRBV7-9,TGTGCCAGCAGCTCCCGACACGAGGGAGAGACCCAGTACTTC,CASSSRHEGETQYF
TRBJ2-3,.,.,TRBV7-2,TGTGCCAGCAGCTTGTCTGCGGGGGCCGTCACAGATACGCAGTATTTT,CASSLSAGAVTDTQYF
TRBJ1-2,.,few,TRBV12-3/TRBV12-4,TGTGCCAGCAGTTTAGAGAGCAGTATAGGCTACACCTTC,CASSLESSIGYTF
TRBJ1-4,.,.,TRBV7-2,TGTGCCAGCAGCTTAGTTTCAAAAGACGAAAAACTGTTTTTT,CASSLVSKDEKLFF
TRBJ1-5,.,few,TRBV12-3/TRBV12-4,TGTGCCAGCAGTTTATCGGGCAAGCGGGATCAGCCCCAGCATTTT,CASSLSGKRDQPQHF
TRBJ2-1,TRBD2,.,TRBV7-2,TGTGCCAGCAGCACCGAGACTAGCGGGAGGACGAATGAGCAGTTCTTC,CASSTETSGRTNEQFF
TRBJ2-3,.,once,TRBV5-6,TGTGCCAGCAGCTTCAGGCGGATCACAGATACGCAGTATTTT,CASSFRRITDTQYF
TRBJ2-4,TRBD1,.,TRBV20-1,TGCAGTGCTCTTTTTTCCGGGACAGGTGACCTAGCCAAAAACATTCAGTACTTC,CSALFSGTGDLAKNIQYF
TRBJ2-4,.,few,TRBV4-2,TGTGCCAGCAGCGATTCGCTGGACGGGAACCTAAAAAACATTCAGTACTTC,CASSDSLDGNLKNIQYF
TRBJ2-5,TRBD1,once,TRBV7-2,TGTGCCAGCAGCTTAGGGCCAGGGGGCAAGACCCAGTACTTC,CASSLGPGGKTQYF
TRBJ2-7,.,.,TRBV7-9,TGTGCCAGCAGCCCGCCTAGTAAGGCAGCCCAGTACTTC,CASSPPSKAAQYF
TRBJ2-3,.,.,TRBV27,TGTGCCAGCAGTACAGTATACAACACAGATACGCAGTATTTT,CASSTVYNTDTQYF